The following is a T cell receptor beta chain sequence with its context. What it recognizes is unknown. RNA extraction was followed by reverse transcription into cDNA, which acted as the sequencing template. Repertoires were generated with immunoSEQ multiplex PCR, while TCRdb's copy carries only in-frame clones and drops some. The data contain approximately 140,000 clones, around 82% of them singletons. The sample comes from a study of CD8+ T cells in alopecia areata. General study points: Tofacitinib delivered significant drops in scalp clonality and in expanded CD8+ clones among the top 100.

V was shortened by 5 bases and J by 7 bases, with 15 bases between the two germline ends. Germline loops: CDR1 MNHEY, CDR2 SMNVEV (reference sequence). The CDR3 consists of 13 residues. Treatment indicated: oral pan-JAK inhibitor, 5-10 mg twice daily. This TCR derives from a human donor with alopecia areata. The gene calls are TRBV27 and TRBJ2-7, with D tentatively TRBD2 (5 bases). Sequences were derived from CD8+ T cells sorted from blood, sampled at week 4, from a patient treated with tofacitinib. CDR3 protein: CASSRRTVGEQYF. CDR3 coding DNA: TGTGCCAGCAGTCGACGGACTGTGGGGGAGCAGTACTTC.